These 2 T cell receptor beta chains originate from one sample sequenced in a study of blood T cell repertoires in COVID-19. The table came from immunoSEQ multiplex PCR; TCRdb's copy has only in-frame clones and leaves some out. The repertoire holds 350,000 or so clones, with 88% as singletons. Sequenced material: peripheral blood. These receptors originate from a woman aged 30 to 39 with COVID-19, enrolled during active disease.

V and J are TRBV27 and TRBJ1-1; weak D call: TRBD1 (5 bases). CDR1 and CDR2 from the germline V gene are MNHEY and SMNVEV (reference sequence). V lost 6 bases, J lost 5 bases, and 19 bases lay in between. This CDR3 comprises 15 residues. As DNA, the CDR3 is TGTGCCAGCAGGGCAGGGCTCCTCGCTGGGACTGAAGCTTTCTTT. Residues: CASRAGLLAGTEAFF.

The chain couples TRBV30 to TRBJ1-1; no definite D call. CDR3 length equals 10 residues. The germline V gene has CDR1 GTSNPN and CDR2 SVGIG (reference sequence). V lost 6 bases and J 5 bases, leaving 7 bases between the germline ends. CDR3 in amino acids: CACGITEAFF. CDR3 nucleotides: TGTGCCTGCGGGATTACTGAAGCTTTCTTT.